These T cell receptor beta chains were read from a single sample in a study of OX40 agonist ivuxolimab in advanced cancers. Produced via immunoSEQ multiplex PCR; TCRdb's table is partial and in-frame only. The data contain some 40,000 clones, roughly 85% of them seen just once; the ten biggest clones take up less than 20%. The sequencing used CD4+ or CD8+ T cells sorted from blood, collected in a trial of the OX40 agonist ivuxolimab. Receptor source: an adult with an advanced solid tumor such as melanoma, head and neck, liver or kidney cancer. Both conserved end residues are part of each CDR3. Fields, in order: D gene, J gene, V gene, clone size, CDR3 DNA, CDR3 protein. A D gene is named only where the DNA matches it firmly. Clone size is given for some rows only: seen once, a few or many times, or a class if the clone is expanded.

D gene: NA
J gene: TRBJ1-5
V gene: TRBV4-3
clone size: NA
CDR3 DNA: TGCGCCAGCAGCCAAGATCAGTTCAGTGGAGCCCAGCCCCAGCATTTT
CDR3 protein: CASSQDQFSGAQPQHF

D gene: NA
J gene: TRBJ2-4
V gene: TRBV5-1
clone size: few
CDR3 DNA: TGCGCCAGCAGCTTGACAGGGTGGGGGTCGGGGCCAGCCAAAAACATTCAGTACTTC
CDR3 protein: CASSLTGWGSGPAKNIQYF

D gene: NA
J gene: TRBJ2-3
V gene: TRBV9
clone size: NA
CDR3 DNA: TGTGCCAGCAGCGCCCTGTCCGCCGTCACAGATACGCAGTATTTT
CDR3 protein: CASSALSAVTDTQYF

D gene: TRBD2
J gene: TRBJ2-3
V gene: TRBV7-2
clone size: NA
CDR3 DNA: TGTGCCAGCAGCTTATGGGAGACTAGCATACATGATACGCAGTATTTT
CDR3 protein: CASSLWETSIHDTQYF

D gene: TRBD2
J gene: TRBJ2-7
V gene: TRBV25-1
clone size: NA
CDR3 DNA: TGTGCCAGCAGTGAATCCGGAACTAGCGCCTCCTACGAGCAGTACTTC
CDR3 protein: CASSESGTSASYEQYF

D gene: TRBD2
J gene: TRBJ2-3
V gene: TRBV6-4
clone size: NA
CDR3 DNA: TGTGCCAGCAGTGACTCGGCTAGCGGCTTCATGATGAAGCAGTATTTT
CDR3 protein: CASSDSASGFMMKQYF

D gene: NA
J gene: TRBJ1-1
V gene: TRBV7-8
clone size: once
CDR3 DNA: TGTGCCACTAGGGGTTTGGACACTGAAGCTTTCTTT
CDR3 protein: CATRGLDTEAFF

D gene: NA
J gene: TRBJ1-4
V gene: TRBV27
clone size: NA
CDR3 DNA: TGTGCCAGCAGTTTATCCGGGAGAGAAACTAATGAAAAACTGTTTTTT
CDR3 protein: CASSLSGRETNEKLFF

D gene: NA
J gene: TRBJ1-3
V gene: TRBV27
clone size: NA
CDR3 DNA: TGTGCCAGCAGTTTCGCAGCGAGCTCTGGAAACACCATATATTTT
CDR3 protein: CASSFAASSGNTIYF

D gene: NA
J gene: TRBJ2-7
V gene: TRBV7-9
clone size: NA
CDR3 DNA: TGTGCCAGCAGCTTAGTAGCGGAAGAGCAGTACTTC
CDR3 protein: CASSLVAEEQYF

D gene: NA
J gene: TRBJ1-2
V gene: TRBV9
clone size: once
CDR3 DNA: TGTGCCAGCAGCCGGAGGGCCAGAATCTATGGCTACACCTTC
CDR3 protein: CASSRRARIYGYTF

D gene: NA
J gene: TRBJ1-5
V gene: TRBV30
clone size: NA
CDR3 DNA: TGTGCCTGGAGTATGGGATCGGTGTTGGATCAGCCCCAGCATTTT
CDR3 protein: CAWSMGSVLDQPQHF

D gene: NA
J gene: TRBJ1-5
V gene: TRBV7-9
clone size: NA
CDR3 DNA: TGTGCCAGCAGCTCAGGGTATAGCAATCAGCCCCAGCATTTT
CDR3 protein: CASSSGYSNQPQHF

D gene: TRBD1
J gene: TRBJ2-7
V gene: TRBV7-6
clone size: NA
CDR3 DNA: TGTGCCAGCAGCCAGAGAAGGGACAGCTCCTACGAGCAGTACTTC
CDR3 protein: CASSQRRDSSYEQYF

D gene: NA
J gene: TRBJ1-1
V gene: TRBV25-1
clone size: NA
CDR3 DNA: TGTGCCAGCAGTGTATATGTAAGGGGATTTGAGAACACTGAAGCTTTCTTT
CDR3 protein: CASSVYVRGFENTEAFF

D gene: TRBD1
J gene: TRBJ2-6
V gene: TRBV13
clone size: NA
CDR3 DNA: TGTGCCAGCAGCTTCCTACAGGGGGAACCTTCTGGGGCCAACGTCCTGACTTTC
CDR3 protein: CASSFLQGEPSGANVLTF

D gene: TRBD1
J gene: TRBJ2-2
V gene: TRBV11-2
clone size: NA
CDR3 DNA: TGTGCCAGCAGCTTAAACAGGGGGAACACCGGGGAGCTGTTTTTT
CDR3 protein: CASSLNRGNTGELFF

D gene: NA
J gene: TRBJ1-2
V gene: TRBV25-1
clone size: once
CDR3 DNA: TGTGCCAGCAGTGGGTCTCAGGGGACTTTTTACTATGGCTACACCTTC
CDR3 protein: CASSGSQGTFYYGYTF

D gene: NA
J gene: TRBJ1-1
V gene: TRBV5-1
clone size: few
CDR3 DNA: TGCGCCAGCAGCTTATCGGTCCAGGGGATGAACACTGAAGCTTTCTTT
CDR3 protein: CASSLSVQGMNTEAFF

D gene: NA
J gene: TRBJ2-7
V gene: TRBV4-3
clone size: NA
CDR3 DNA: TGCGCCAGCAGCCAATGGAGAGGTTCCTACGAGCAGTACTTC
CDR3 protein: CASSQWRGSYEQYF

D gene: TRBD2
J gene: TRBJ2-1
V gene: TRBV9
clone size: NA
CDR3 DNA: TGTGCCAGCAGCGTAGCGGGGGGGCCGGGCAATGAGCAGTTCTTC
CDR3 protein: CASSVAGGPGNEQFF

D gene: NA
J gene: TRBJ2-1
V gene: TRBV4-1
clone size: NA
CDR3 DNA: TGCGCCAGCAGCCAAGAGGGCTATTACAATGAGCAGTTCTTC
CDR3 protein: CASSQEGYYNEQFF

D gene: NA
J gene: TRBJ2-7
V gene: TRBV9
clone size: NA
CDR3 DNA: TGTGCCAGCAGCGTAGGGGGGCTAGCCGCGGACGAGCAGTACTTC
CDR3 protein: CASSVGGLAADEQYF

D gene: TRBD2
J gene: TRBJ2-3
V gene: TRBV7-3
clone size: medium-sized
CDR3 DNA: TGTGCCAGCAGGTTGACTAGCGGGGGAACAGATACGCAGTATTTT
CDR3 protein: CASRLTSGGTDTQYF

D gene: NA
J gene: TRBJ1-2
V gene: TRBV9
clone size: once
CDR3 DNA: TGTGCCAGCAGCACACAGGGCTATGGCTACACCTTC
CDR3 protein: CASSTQGYGYTF

D gene: NA
J gene: TRBJ2-7
V gene: TRBV10-3
clone size: NA
CDR3 DNA: TGTGCCATCAGTGAACCGGACATCGCCTACGAGCAGTACTTC
CDR3 protein: CAISEPDIAYEQYF

D gene: TRBD2
J gene: TRBJ2-5
V gene: TRBV27
clone size: NA
CDR3 DNA: TGTGCCAGCAGTTTAGGGGGACTAGCAGTTGAGACCCAGTACTTC
CDR3 protein: CASSLGGLAVETQYF

D gene: TRBD2
J gene: TRBJ2-1
V gene: TRBV6-5
clone size: NA
CDR3 DNA: TGTGCCAGCAGTGGGACTAGCGGGAGGAATGAGCAGTTCTTC
CDR3 protein: CASSGTSGRNEQFF

D gene: NA
J gene: TRBJ1-5
V gene: TRBV27
clone size: NA
CDR3 DNA: TGTGCCAGCAGCGAGGGGTACAATCAGCCCCAGCATTTT
CDR3 protein: CASSEGYNQPQHF

D gene: NA
J gene: TRBJ1-1
V gene: TRBV19
clone size: NA
CDR3 DNA: TGTGCCAGTAGTATCGGGGGCCTCAACACTGAAGCTTTCTTT
CDR3 protein: CASSIGGLNTEAFF

D gene: NA
J gene: TRBJ2-3
V gene: TRBV14
clone size: NA
CDR3 DNA: TGTGCCAGCAGCGCAACTAGCACAGATACGCAGTATTTT
CDR3 protein: CASSATSTDTQYF

D gene: NA
J gene: TRBJ2-1
V gene: TRBV27
clone size: NA
CDR3 DNA: TGTGCCAGCAGCAAGGGATTGTCTTACAATGAGCAGTTCTTC
CDR3 protein: CASSKGLSYNEQFF

D gene: NA
J gene: TRBJ1-5
V gene: TRBV30
clone size: NA
CDR3 DNA: TGTGCCTGGAGTGTCGGGGCAGGGCATCAGCCCCAGCATTTT
CDR3 protein: CAWSVGAGHQPQHF

D gene: NA
J gene: TRBJ1-2
V gene: TRBV19
clone size: NA
CDR3 DNA: TGTGCCAGTAGTAACCGGGACGGCGCTGTACGCAACTATGGCTACACCTTC
CDR3 protein: CASSNRDGAVRNYGYTF

D gene: TRBD1
J gene: TRBJ1-4
V gene: TRBV27
clone size: NA
CDR3 DNA: TGTGCCAGCAGTTCAACAGGGGTCCGGTTAGGGGAACTGTTTTTT
CDR3 protein: CASSSTGVRLGELFF

D gene: NA
J gene: TRBJ1-3
V gene: TRBV6-5
clone size: NA
CDR3 DNA: TGTGCCAGCAGTTACGGTGGTGAAAACACCATATATTTT
CDR3 protein: CASSYGGENTIYF

D gene: TRBD1
J gene: TRBJ2-2
V gene: TRBV9
clone size: NA
CDR3 DNA: TGTGCCAGCAGCGTTCCGGGACAGGGGTTAACCGGGGAGCTGTTTTTT
CDR3 protein: CASSVPGQGLTGELFF

D gene: NA
J gene: TRBJ1-1
V gene: TRBV4-2
clone size: NA
CDR3 DNA: TGTGCCAGCAGCCACATTTCAGAGAACACTGAAGCTTTCTTT
CDR3 protein: CASSHISENTEAFF

D gene: NA
J gene: TRBJ1-3
V gene: TRBV11-2
clone size: NA
CDR3 DNA: TGTGCCAGCAGCTCATTCTCCCAAGGCTCTGGAAACACCATATATTTT
CDR3 protein: CASSSFSQGSGNTIYF

D gene: NA
J gene: TRBJ2-2
V gene: TRBV30
clone size: few
CDR3 DNA: TGTGCCTGGATACGGAACGGGCCTCGAGGGGAGCTGTTTTTT
CDR3 protein: CAWIRNGPRGELFF

D gene: NA
J gene: TRBJ2-1
V gene: TRBV11-3
clone size: NA
CDR3 DNA: TGTGCCAGCAGCTTAGAAATCCCCTCCTCCTACAATGAGCAGTTCTTC
CDR3 protein: CASSLEIPSSYNEQFF

D gene: NA
J gene: TRBJ1-1
V gene: TRBV25-1
clone size: once
CDR3 DNA: TGTGCCAGCAGTGAGCTCCTGGGGAACACTGAAGCTTTCTTT
CDR3 protein: CASSELLGNTEAFF

D gene: TRBD1
J gene: TRBJ1-6
V gene: TRBV30
clone size: NA
CDR3 DNA: TGTGCCTGGAATCAACCGGGACAGGGGTTTCCACCCCTCCACTTT
CDR3 protein: CAWNQPGQGFPPLHF

D gene: TRBD2
J gene: TRBJ2-7
V gene: TRBV15
clone size: NA
CDR3 DNA: TGTGCCACCAGCCCTCGCGGGGGGCTTTACGAGCAGTACTTC
CDR3 protein: CATSPRGGLYEQYF

D gene: NA
J gene: TRBJ2-7
V gene: TRBV9
clone size: once
CDR3 DNA: TGTGCCAGCAGCGAGGGAACCGAGCAGTACTTC
CDR3 protein: CASSEGTEQYF

D gene: TRBD2
J gene: TRBJ2-7
V gene: TRBV6-5
clone size: NA
CDR3 DNA: TGTGCCAGCAGCCCGAGCGCTAGCGGGAGTTACGAGCAGTACTTC
CDR3 protein: CASSPSASGSYEQYF

D gene: TRBD2
J gene: TRBJ2-7
V gene: TRBV9
clone size: NA
CDR3 DNA: TGTGCCAGCAGCGTAGGGGGTAGCGGGAGTTTCTACGAGCAGTACTTC
CDR3 protein: CASSVGGSGSFYEQYF

D gene: NA
J gene: TRBJ1-1
V gene: TRBV2
clone size: NA
CDR3 DNA: TGTGCCAGCAGTGAAGGGCCCACTGAAGCTTTCTTT
CDR3 protein: CASSEGPTEAFF

D gene: NA
J gene: TRBJ1-1
V gene: TRBV4-3
clone size: NA
CDR3 DNA: TGCGCCAGCAGCCAAGCAGGGGACACTGAAGCTTTCTTT
CDR3 protein: CASSQAGDTEAFF

D gene: NA
J gene: TRBJ1-5
V gene: TRBV29-1
clone size: few
CDR3 DNA: TGCAGCGTTGAGGGGGGTATGAGCAGTGCTTGCTCTCCCCAGCATTTT
CDR3 protein: CSVEGGMSSACSPQHF

D gene: TRBD1
J gene: TRBJ1-2
V gene: TRBV7-2
clone size: once
CDR3 DNA: TGTGCCAGCAGCTCAGGGCCGGGGGACAGGGACCTCCTCTATGGCTACACCTTC
CDR3 protein: CASSSGPGDRDLLYGYTF

D gene: NA
J gene: TRBJ2-7
V gene: TRBV7-2
clone size: NA
CDR3 DNA: TGTGCCAGCAGCTTATTGGACTTATACGAGCAGTACTTC
CDR3 protein: CASSLLDLYEQYF

D gene: NA
J gene: TRBJ1-4
V gene: TRBV10-3
clone size: NA
CDR3 DNA: TGTGCCATCAGTGCAGCGCTGGACGGGGAGGATGAAAAACTGTTTTTT
CDR3 protein: CAISAALDGEDEKLFF

D gene: NA
J gene: TRBJ2-7
V gene: TRBV27
clone size: NA
CDR3 DNA: TGTGCCAGCAGTTTATCTCTAGGTTCCTTCTCCTACGAGCAGTACTTC
CDR3 protein: CASSLSLGSFSYEQYF